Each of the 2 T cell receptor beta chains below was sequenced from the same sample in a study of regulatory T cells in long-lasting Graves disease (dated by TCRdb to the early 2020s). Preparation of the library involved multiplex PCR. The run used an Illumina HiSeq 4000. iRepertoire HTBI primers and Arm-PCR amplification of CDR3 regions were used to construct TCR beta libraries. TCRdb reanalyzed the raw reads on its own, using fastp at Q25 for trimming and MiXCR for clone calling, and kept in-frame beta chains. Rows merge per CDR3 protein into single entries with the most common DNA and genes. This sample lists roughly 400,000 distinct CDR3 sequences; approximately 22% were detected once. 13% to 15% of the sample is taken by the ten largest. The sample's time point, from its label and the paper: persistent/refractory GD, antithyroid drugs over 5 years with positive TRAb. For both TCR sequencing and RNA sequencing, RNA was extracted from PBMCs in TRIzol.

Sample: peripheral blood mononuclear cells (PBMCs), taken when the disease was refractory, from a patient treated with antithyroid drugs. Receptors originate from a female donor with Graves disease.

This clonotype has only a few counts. CDR3 protein: CASSLGDSPLFEQYF. The CDR3 region has the DNA TGTGCCAGCAGCTTAGGAGACTCGCCTTTGTTCGAGCAGTACTTC. The V gene is TRBV11-2, the J gene TRBJ2-7; unclear D gene. The CDR3 has 15 residues. CDR1 SGHAT and CDR2 FQNNGV come from the germline V gene. Trimming cost V 1 base and J 6 bases, with 16 bases left between them.

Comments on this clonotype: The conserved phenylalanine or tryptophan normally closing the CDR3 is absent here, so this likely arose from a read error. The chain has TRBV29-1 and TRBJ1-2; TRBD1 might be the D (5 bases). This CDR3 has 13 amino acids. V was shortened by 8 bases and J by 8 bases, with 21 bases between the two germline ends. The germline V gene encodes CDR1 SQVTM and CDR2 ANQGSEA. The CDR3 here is CSIKGSGGAGYTS. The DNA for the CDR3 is TGCAGCATTAAGGGGAGTGGAGGGGCCGGCTACACCTCC.